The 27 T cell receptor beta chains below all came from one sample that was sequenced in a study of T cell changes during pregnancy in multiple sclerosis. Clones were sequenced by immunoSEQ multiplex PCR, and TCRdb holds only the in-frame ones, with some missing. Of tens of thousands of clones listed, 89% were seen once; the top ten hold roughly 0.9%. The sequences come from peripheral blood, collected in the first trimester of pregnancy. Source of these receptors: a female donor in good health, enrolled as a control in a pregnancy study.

In DNA, the CDR3 is TGTGCCAGCAGCTTAGGGGGACAGAGGAATGAGCAGTTCTTC. Its translation is CASSLGGQRNEQFF. The chain has TRBV11-3 and TRBJ2-1; 7 positions match TRBD1. Looked up from germline, CDR1 is SGHNT and CDR2 is YENEEA. J was trimmed by 7 bases and V by 1 base; bases with no gene match: 4. The CDR3 runs to 14 residues.

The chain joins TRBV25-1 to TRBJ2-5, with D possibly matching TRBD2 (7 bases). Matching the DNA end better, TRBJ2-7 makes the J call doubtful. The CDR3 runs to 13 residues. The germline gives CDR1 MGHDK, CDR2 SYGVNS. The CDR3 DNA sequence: TGTGCCAGCAGTGCGGGGGGCCCCTACGAGCAGTACTTC. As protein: CASSAGGPYEQYF.

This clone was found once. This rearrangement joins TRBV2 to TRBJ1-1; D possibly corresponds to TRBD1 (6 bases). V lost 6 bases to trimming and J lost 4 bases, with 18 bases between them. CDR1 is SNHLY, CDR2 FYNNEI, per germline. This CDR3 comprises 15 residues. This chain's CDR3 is CASSQNAGTSTEAFF. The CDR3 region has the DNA TGTGCCAGCAGCCAGAACGCCGGGACATCCACTGAAGCTTTCTTT.

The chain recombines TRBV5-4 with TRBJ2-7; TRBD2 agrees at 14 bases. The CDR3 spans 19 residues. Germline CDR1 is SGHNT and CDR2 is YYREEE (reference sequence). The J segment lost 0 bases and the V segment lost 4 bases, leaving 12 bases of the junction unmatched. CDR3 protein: CASSLLRLAGGPSSYEQYF. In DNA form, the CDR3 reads TGTGCCAGCAGCCTACTGAGACTAGCGGGAGGGCCCAGCTCCTACGAGCAGTACTTC. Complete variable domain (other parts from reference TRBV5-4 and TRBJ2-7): ETGVTQSPTHLIKTRGQQVTLRCSSQSGHNTVSWYQQALGQGPQFIFQYYREEENGRGNFPPRFSGLQFPNYSSELNVNALELDDSALYLCASSLLRLAGGPSSYEQYFGPGTRLTVT.

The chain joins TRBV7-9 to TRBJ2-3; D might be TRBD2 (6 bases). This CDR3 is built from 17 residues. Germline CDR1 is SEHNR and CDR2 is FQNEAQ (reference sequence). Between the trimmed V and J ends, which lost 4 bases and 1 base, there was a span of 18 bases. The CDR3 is CASSSFIGGGRTDTQYF. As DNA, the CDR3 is TGTGCCAGCAGCTCATTCATCGGGGGAGGACGCACAGATACGCAGTATTTT.

The DNA of the CDR3 is TGTGCCAGCAGCTTCCCGACAGTTAAGTACCAAGAGACCCAGTACTTC. It encodes CASSFPTVKYQETQYF. This chain links TRBV7-2 with TRBJ2-5, with a weak D call TRBD1 (5 bases). Deletions cut 3 bases from V and 0 bases from J, with 14 bases between. CDR1 is SGHTA, CDR2 FQGNSA, per germline. This CDR3 contains 16 residues. Drawing the rest from reference TRBV7-2 and TRBJ2-5, the complete variable domain is GAGVSQSPSNKVTEKGKDVELRCDPISGHTALYWYRQSLGQGLEFLIYFQGNSAPDKSGLPSDRFSAERTGGSVSTLTIQRTQQEDSAVYLCASSFPTVKYQETQYFGPGTRLLVL.

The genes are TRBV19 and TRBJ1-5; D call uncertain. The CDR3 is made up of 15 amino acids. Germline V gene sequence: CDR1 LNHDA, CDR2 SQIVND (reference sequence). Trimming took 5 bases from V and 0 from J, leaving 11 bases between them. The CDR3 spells CASSLAGSSNQPQHF. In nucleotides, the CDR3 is TGTGCCAGTAGTTTGGCCGGGAGTAGCAATCAGCCCCAGCATTTT.

The CDR3 reads CAISGGQEDEQYF. DNA for the CDR3: TGTGCCATCAGTGGGGGACAGGAGGACGAGCAGTACTTC. The chain joins TRBV10-3 to TRBJ2-7; 8 positions match TRBD1. CDR1 is ENHRY, CDR2 SYGVKD, per germline. The V and J ends lost 4 bases and 5 bases, in that order; junction bases with no gene match: 4. CDR3 length equals 13 residues.

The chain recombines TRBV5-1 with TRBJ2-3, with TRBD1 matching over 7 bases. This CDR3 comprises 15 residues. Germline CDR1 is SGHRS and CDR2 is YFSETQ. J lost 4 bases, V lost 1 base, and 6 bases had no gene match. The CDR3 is CASSLRGLIADTQYF. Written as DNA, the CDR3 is TGCGCCAGCAGCTTGAGGGGGCTTATCGCAGATACGCAGTATTTT.

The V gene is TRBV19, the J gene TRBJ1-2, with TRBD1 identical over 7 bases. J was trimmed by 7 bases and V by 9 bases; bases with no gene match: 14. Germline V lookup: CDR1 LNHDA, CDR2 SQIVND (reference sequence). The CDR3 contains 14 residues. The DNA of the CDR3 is TGTGCCAGCCGCCTCCAGGGGGATGTTGGTGGCTACACCTTC. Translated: CASRLQGDVGGYTF. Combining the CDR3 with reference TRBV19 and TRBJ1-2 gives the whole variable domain DGGITQSPKYLFRKEGQNVTLSCEQNLNHDAMYWYRQDPGQGLRLIYYSQIVNDFQKGDIAEGYSVSREKKESFPLTVTSAQKNPTAFYLCASRLQGDVGGYTFGSGTRLTVV.

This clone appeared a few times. For the CDR3, the DNA is TGCAGCGTTGAACAGGGGGCAAACACCGGGGAGCTGTTTTTT. Amino acid sequence: CSVEQGANTGELFF. The chain couples TRBV29-1 to TRBJ2-2; TRBD1 matches 8 bases. V lost 2 bases to trimming and J lost 2 bases; unmatched junction nucleotides: 1. The CDR3 has 14 residues. Looked up from germline, CDR1 is SQVTM and CDR2 is ANQGSEA.

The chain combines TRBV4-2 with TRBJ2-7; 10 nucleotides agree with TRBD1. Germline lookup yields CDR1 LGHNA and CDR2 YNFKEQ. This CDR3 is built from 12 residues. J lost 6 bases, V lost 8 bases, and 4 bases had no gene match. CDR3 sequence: CASRGTGVEQYF. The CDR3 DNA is TGTGCCAGCCGTGGGACAGGGGTCGAGCAGTACTTC.

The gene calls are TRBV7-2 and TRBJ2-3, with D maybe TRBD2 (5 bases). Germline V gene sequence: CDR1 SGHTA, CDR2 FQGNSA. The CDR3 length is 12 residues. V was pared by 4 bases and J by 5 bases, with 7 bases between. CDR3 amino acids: CASSSRGDTQYF. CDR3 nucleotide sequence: TGTGCCAGCAGCTCTCGGGGAGATACGCAGTATTTT.

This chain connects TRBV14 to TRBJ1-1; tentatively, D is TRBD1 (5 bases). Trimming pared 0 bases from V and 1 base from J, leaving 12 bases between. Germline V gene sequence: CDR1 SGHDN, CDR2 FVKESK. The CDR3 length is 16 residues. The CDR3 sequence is CASSQDWGVSNTEAFF. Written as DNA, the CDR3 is TGTGCCAGCAGCCAAGATTGGGGGGTATCGAACACTGAAGCTTTCTTT.

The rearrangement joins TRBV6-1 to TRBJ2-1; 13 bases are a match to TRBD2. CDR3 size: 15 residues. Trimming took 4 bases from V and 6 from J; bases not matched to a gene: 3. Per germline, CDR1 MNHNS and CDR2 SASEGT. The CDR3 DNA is TGTGCCAGCAGTGTGACTAGCGGGAGGACCAATGAGCAGTTCTTC. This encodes CASSVTSGRTNEQFF.

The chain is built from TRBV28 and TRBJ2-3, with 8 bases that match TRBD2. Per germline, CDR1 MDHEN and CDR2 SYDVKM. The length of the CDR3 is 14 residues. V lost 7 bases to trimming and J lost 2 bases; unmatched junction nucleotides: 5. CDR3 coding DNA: TGTGCCAGCACCATCGGACTAGCCACAGATACGCAGTATTTT. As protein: CASTIGLATDTQYF.

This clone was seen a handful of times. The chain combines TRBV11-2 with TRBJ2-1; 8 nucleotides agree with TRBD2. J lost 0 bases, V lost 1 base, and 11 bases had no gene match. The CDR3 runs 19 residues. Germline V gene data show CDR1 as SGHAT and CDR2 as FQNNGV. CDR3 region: CASSLVASGLLSSYNEQFF. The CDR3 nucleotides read TGTGCCAGCAGCTTAGTGGCTAGCGGGTTGCTTAGCTCCTACAATGAGCAGTTCTTC.

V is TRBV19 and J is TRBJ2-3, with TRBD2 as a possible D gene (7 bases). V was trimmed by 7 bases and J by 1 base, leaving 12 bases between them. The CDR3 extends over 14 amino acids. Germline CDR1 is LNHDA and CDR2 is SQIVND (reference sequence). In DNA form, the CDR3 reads TGTGCCAGTACCCGGGGGGCAGGCACAGATACGCAGTATTTT. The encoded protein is CASTRGAGTDTQYF.

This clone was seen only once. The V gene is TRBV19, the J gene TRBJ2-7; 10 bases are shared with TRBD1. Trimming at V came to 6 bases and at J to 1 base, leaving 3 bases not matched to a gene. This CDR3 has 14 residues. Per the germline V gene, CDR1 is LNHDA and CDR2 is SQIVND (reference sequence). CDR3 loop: CASREDRGSYEQYF. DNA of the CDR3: TGTGCCAGTAGAGAGGACAGGGGGTCCTACGAGCAGTACTTC.

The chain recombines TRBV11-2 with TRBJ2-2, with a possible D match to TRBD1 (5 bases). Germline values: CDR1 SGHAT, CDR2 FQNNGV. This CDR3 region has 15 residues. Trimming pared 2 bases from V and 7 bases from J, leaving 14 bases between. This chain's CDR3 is CASSLRGPWGGELFF. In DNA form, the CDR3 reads TGTGCCAGCAGCTTAAGGGGCCCCTGGGGCGGGGAGCTGTTTTTT.

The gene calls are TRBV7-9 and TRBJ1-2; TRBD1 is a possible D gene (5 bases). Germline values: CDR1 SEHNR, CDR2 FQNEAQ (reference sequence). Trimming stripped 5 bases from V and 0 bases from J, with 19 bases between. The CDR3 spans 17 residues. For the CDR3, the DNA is TGTGCCAGCAGCCAAGGGGCAGTCTTAACATCTAACTATGGCTACACCTTC. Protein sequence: CASSQGAVLTSNYGYTF.

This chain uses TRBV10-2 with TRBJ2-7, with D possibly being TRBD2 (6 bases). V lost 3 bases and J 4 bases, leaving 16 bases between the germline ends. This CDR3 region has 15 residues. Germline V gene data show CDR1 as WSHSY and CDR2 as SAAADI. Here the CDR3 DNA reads TGCGCCAGCAGTGATAGAGGAGGGCCCTCATACGAGCAGTACTTC. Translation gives CASSDRGGPSYEQYF.

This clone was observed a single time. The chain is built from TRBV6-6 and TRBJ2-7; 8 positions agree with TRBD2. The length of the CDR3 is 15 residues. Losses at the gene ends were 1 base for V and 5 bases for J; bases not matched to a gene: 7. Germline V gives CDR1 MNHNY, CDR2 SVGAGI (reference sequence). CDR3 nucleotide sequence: TGTGCCAGCAGTTACTTTGGGGTCGGGGGGGACGAGCAGTACTTC. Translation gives CASSYFGVGGDEQYF.

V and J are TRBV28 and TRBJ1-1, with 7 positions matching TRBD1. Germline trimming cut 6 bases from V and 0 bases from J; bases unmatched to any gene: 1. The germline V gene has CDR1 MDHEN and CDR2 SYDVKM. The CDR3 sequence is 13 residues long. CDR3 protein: CASSGTVNTEAFF. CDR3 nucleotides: TGTGCCAGCAGCGGGACAGTGAACACTGAAGCTTTCTTT.

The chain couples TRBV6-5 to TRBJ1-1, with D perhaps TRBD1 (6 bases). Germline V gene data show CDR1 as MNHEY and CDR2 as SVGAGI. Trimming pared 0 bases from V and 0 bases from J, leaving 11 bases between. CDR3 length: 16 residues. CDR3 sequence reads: CASSYSGGQMNTEAFF. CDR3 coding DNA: TGTGCCAGCAGTTACTCCGGTGGACAGATGAACACTGAAGCTTTCTTT.

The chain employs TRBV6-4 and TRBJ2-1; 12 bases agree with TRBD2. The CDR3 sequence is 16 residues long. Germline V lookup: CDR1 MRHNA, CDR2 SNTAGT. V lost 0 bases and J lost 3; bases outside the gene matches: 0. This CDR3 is CASSDSGLAGYNEQFF. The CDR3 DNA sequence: TGTGCCAGCAGTGACTCGGGACTAGCGGGCTACAATGAGCAGTTCTTC.

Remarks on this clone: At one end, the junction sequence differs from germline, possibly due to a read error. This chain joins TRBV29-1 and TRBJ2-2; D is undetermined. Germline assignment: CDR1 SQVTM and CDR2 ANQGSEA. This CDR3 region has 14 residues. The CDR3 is CSVEGRGNTGELFF. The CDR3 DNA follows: TGCAGCGTGGAAGGACGAGGGAACACCGGGGAGCTGTTTTTT.